This T cell receptor (beta chain) was identified during a study of cytomegalovirus exposure and HLA in healthy donors. The data were produced by immunoSEQ multiplex PCR, yet TCRdb's version contains in-frame clones alone and is incomplete. This table holds approximately 280,000 clones, roughly 90% found once. The CDR3 covers 15 residues. The V and J ends lost 9 bases and 7 bases, in that order; junction bases with no gene match: 13. Notes on this clone: The antigen is unknown.

Regarding the study as a whole: Clusters of TCRs from the first cohort tended to co-occur in the 100 to 150 validation repertoires (as a later analysis found).

Sequencing was carried out using PBMCs. The V call is TRBV23-1, the J call TRBJ2-7; 12 bases are a match to TRBD1. TRBV23-1 is an open reading frame whose function is uncertain. This TCR was sampled from a woman aged 18-29 years in good health and CMV-seronegative. The CDR3 loop reads CARRRDRGRLREQYF. CDR3 bases: TGCGCCAGACGACGGGACAGGGGGCGTCTAAGGGAGCAGTACTTC.